Listed below are T cell receptor beta chains from one sample, sequenced in a study of human T cells and chemical hapten exposure. TCRdb re-called the RACE reads with MiXCR, one entry per CDR3 protein. The sample comprises a few hundred thousand distinct CDR3 sequences, over 7.5% of which are singletons, and around 1.2% rests with the top ten. Sample: whole blood, taken in connection with sensitization to the hapten diphenylcyclopropenone (DPC). The receptors shown here come from a man aged 18 to 29 with alopecia areata. Some clones in this sample may be carry-over from other donors' samples. Both conserved end residues are part of each CDR3. Fields, in order: V gene, D gene, clone size, J gene, CDR3 DNA, CDR3 protein. A D gene is named only where the DNA matches it firmly. The size field is filled for only some rows; it gives once, few, many or a size class.

>TRBV10-3|TRBD1|-|TRBJ2-7
TGTGCCAGCAACACAGGGGCCGCATCTACCGAGCAGTACTTC
CASNTGAASTEQYF
>TRBV7-9|TRBD1|few|TRBJ2-2
TGTGCCAGCAGCGAAGGACAGGGGGCTTCGAACACCGGGGAGCTGTTTTTT
CASSEGQGASNTGELFF
>TRBV15|-|-|TRBJ2-2
TGTGCCACCAGCAGAGTCCTCGCCGCGAACACCGGGGAGCTGTTTTTT
CATSRVLAANTGELFF
>TRBV7-9|-|many|TRBJ2-7
TGTGCCAGCAGCTTAAGGGCCTCGTACGAGCAGTACTTC
CASSLRASYEQYF
>TRBV4-3|TRBD1|many|TRBJ1-4
TGCGCCAGCAGCCATGACAGGGGCGGGAAAAAACTGTTTTTT
CASSHDRGGKKLFF
>TRBV7-9|-|many|TRBJ2-5
TGTGCCAGCAGCCCTCGGCTGTTAGTCATTCAAGAGACCCAGTACTTC
CASSPRLLVIQETQYF
>TRBV9|-|few|TRBJ2-3
TGTGCCAGCAGCGCCCATCTTGGACGGGAGAGCACAGATACGCAGTATTTT
CASSAHLGRESTDTQYF
>TRBV12-3/TRBV12-4|TRBD2|-|TRBJ2-7
TGTGCCAGCACTAGCGGTTCCGAGCAGTACTTC
CASTSGSEQYF
>TRBV28|-|-|TRBJ2-3
TGTGCCAGCAGCTTTTTCCGGGGTAGCACAGATACGCAGTATTTT
CASSFFRGSTDTQYF
>TRBV20-1|TRBD1|few|TRBJ2-4
TGCAGTGCTCTAAGAGAGACAGGGGTACCCAAAAACATTCAGTACTTC
CSALRETGVPKNIQYF
>TRBV2|-|-|TRBJ1-1
TGTGCCAGCGATGGGAACACTGAAGCTTTCTTT
CASDGNTEAFF
>TRBV7-2|-|many|TRBJ1-4
TGTGCCAGCAGCTTAGAGCCCGGGGACGGAAATGAAAAACTGTTTTTT
CASSLEPGDGNEKLFF
>TRBV7-9|TRBD1|few|TRBJ2-7
TGTGCCAGCAGCCAGACCGGACAGGGTAGGAACGAGCAGTACTTC
CASSQTGQGRNEQYF
>TRBV25-1|-|many|TRBJ1-2
TGTGCCAGCACCCCAGAGGGGGTATCTGGCTACACCTTC
CASTPEGVSGYTF
>TRBV5-1|-|few|TRBJ2-5
TGCGCCAGCAGCCTGGGACCAATCCAAGAGACCCAGTACTTC
CASSLGPIQETQYF
>TRBV7-9|TRBD2|-|TRBJ2-5
TGTGCCAGCGATGGGACTAGCGGGGGAGAGACCCAGTACTTC
CASDGTSGGETQYF
>TRBV5-1|-|few|TRBJ1-1
TGCGCCAGCAGCTGGGCGGCCGTTAACACTGAAGCTTTCTTT
CASSWAAVNTEAFF
>TRBV7-2|-|many|TRBJ1-2
TGTGCCAGCAGCTTAGATCTTGGGGGCAGGTCTGAATATGGCTACACCTTC
CASSLDLGGRSEYGYTF
>TRBV4-1|TRBD2|-|TRBJ2-7
TGCGCCAGCAGCCAAACTTACCGCGGGGGGCAGACCTACGAGCAGTACTTC
CASSQTYRGGQTYEQYF
>TRBV12-3/TRBV12-4|-|-|TRBJ2-7
TGTGCCAGCAGTTTGAACGAGCAGTACTTC
CASSLNEQYF
>TRBV9|-|few|TRBJ2-3
TGTGCCAGCAGCGTTACAGGTTACACAGATACGCAGTATTTT
CASSVTGYTDTQYF
>TRBV5-4|-|many|TRBJ2-6
TGTGCCAGCAGCTTGTCAGCGGGACAGACCTTCTCTGGGGCCAACGTCCTGACTTTC
CASSLSAGQTFSGANVLTF
>TRBV7-8|TRBD2|few|TRBJ2-5
TGTGCCAGCAGCGACGCTAGCGGGGGATTTAACCAAGAGACCCAGTACTTC
CASSDASGGFNQETQYF
>TRBV5-1|TRBD1|-|TRBJ1-2
TGCGCCAGCAGCTCGCTCCGGGACAGCCCGACTTATGGCTACACCTTC
CASSSLRDSPTYGYTF
>TRBV7-9|-|few|TRBJ2-1
TGTGCCAGCAGCCCGACTTCGAGCTCCTACAATGAGCAGTTCTTC
CASSPTSSSYNEQFF
>TRBV5-1|-|few|TRBJ2-2
TGCGCCAGCAGCTTGAACACCCTCTTGAACACCGGGGAGCTGTTTTTT
CASSLNTLLNTGELFF
>TRBV6-6|-|many|TRBJ1-4
TGTGCCAGCAGTTACGCCGGTAGAGGAACTAATGAAAAACTGTTTTTT
CASSYAGRGTNEKLFF